This T cell receptor (beta chain) was recorded in a study of CD8+ T cells in alopecia areata. The CDR3 spans 15 residues. The ends were cut back, 3 bases at V and 0 bases at J, with 10 bases in the middle. Per the germline V gene, CDR1 is SGHTA and CDR2 is FQGNSA. The treatment denotes: oral pan-JAK inhibitor, 5-10 mg twice daily. Sequencing used cDNA as its template, made by extracting RNA and reverse transcribing it. This table comes from immunoSEQ multiplex PCR, and its TCRdb copy is limited to in-frame clones, with some not included. The repertoire holds approximately 200,000 clones, with roughly two fifths as singletons.

The source of this sequence is a human donor with alopecia areata. The sequences come from CD4+ T cells sorted from blood, collected around week 36, from a patient treated with tofacitinib. The V and J genes are TRBV7-2 and TRBJ2-3; maybe TRBD2 (6 bases). CDR3 in amino acids: CASSFAGLSTDTQYF. The CDR3 DNA follows: TGTGCCAGCAGCTTTGCGGGGCTTAGCACAGATACGCAGTATTTT. The variable domain in full, with the rest retrieved from reference TRBV7-2 and TRBJ2-3, is GAGVSQSPSNKVTEKGKDVELRCDPISGHTALYWYRQSLGQGLEFLIYFQGNSAPDKSGLPSDRFSAERTGGSVSTLTIQRTQQEDSAVYLCASSFAGLSTDTQYFGPGTRLTVL.